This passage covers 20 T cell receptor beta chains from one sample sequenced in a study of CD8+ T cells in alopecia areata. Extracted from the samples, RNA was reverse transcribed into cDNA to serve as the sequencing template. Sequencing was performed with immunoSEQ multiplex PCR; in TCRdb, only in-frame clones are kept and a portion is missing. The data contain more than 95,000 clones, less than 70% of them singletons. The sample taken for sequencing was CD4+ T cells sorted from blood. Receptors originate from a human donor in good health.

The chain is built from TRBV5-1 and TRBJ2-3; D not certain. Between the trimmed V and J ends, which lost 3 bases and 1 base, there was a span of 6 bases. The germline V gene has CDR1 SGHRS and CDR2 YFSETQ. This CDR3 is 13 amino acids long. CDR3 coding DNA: TGCGCCAGCAGCTGGATGGGCACAGATACGCAGTATTTT. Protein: CASSWMGTDTQYF.

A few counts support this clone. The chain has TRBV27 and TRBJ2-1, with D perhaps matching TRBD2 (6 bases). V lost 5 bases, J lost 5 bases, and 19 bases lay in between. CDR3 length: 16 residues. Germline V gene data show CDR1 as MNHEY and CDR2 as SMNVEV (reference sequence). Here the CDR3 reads CASSPRGGFPNNEQFF. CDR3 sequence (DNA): TGTGCCAGCAGTCCCCGTGGGGGGTTCCCAAACAATGAGCAGTTCTTC.

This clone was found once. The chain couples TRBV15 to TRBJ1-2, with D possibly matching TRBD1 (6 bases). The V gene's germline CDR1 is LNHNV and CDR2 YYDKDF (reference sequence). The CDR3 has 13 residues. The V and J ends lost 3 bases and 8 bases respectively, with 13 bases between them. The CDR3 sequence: CATSRSGVWGYTF. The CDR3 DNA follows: TGTGCCACCAGCAGGTCAGGGGTTTGGGGCTACACCTTC.

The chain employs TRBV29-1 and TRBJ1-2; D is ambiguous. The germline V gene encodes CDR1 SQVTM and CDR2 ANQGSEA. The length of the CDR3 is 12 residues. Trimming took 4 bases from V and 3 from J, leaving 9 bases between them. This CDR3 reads CSVAPADYGYTF. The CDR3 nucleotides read TGCAGCGTTGCTCCTGCTGACTATGGCTACACCTTC.

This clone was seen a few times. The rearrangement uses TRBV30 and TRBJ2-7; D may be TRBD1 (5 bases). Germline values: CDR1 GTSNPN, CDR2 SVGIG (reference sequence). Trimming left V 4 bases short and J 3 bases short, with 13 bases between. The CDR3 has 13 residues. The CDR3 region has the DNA TGTGCCTGGACCAGGGATAGAGGCTACGAGCAGTACTTC. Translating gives CAWTRDRGYEQYF.

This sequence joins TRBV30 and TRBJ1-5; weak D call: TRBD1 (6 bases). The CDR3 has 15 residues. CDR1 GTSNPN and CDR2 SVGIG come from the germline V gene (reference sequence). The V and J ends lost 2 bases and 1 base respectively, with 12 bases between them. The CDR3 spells CAWSTGTTSNQPQHF. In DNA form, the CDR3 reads TGTGCCTGGAGTACCGGGACAACCAGCAATCAGCCCCAGCATTTT. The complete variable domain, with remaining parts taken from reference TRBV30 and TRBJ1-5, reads SQTIHQWPATLVQPVGSPLSLECTVEGTSNPNLYWYRQAAGRGLQLLFYSVGIGQISSEVPQNLSASRPQDRQFILSSKKLLLSDSGFYLCAWSTGTTSNQPQHFGDGTRLSIL.

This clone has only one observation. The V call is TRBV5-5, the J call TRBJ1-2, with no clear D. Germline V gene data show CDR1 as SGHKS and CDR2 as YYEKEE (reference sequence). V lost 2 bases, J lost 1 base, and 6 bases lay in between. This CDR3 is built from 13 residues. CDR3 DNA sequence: TGTGCCAGCAGCTTAAGGGATAACTATGGCTACACCTTC. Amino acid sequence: CASSLRDNYGYTF.

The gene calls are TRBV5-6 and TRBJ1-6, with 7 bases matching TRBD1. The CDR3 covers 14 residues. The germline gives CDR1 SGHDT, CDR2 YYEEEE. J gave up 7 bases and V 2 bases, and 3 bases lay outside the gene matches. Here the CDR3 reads CASSFRGNNSPLHF. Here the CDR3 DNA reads TGTGCCAGCAGCTTCAGGGGGAACAATTCACCCCTCCACTTT.

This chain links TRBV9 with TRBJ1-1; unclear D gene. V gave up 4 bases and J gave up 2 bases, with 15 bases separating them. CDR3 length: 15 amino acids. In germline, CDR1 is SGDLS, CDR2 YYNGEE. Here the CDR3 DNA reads TGTGCCAGCAGCTATGGACTCGGACCAAACACTGAAGCTTTCTTT. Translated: CASSYGLGPNTEAFF.

CDR3 coding DNA: TGTGCCAGCAGAGGCCTTACAGGGCCCCACGAGCAGTACTTC. This codes for CASRGLTGPHEQYF. The chain joins TRBV7-9 to TRBJ2-7, with a weak D call TRBD1 (6 bases). The length of the CDR3 is 14 residues. Germline lookup yields CDR1 SEHNR and CDR2 FQNEAQ (reference sequence). V was trimmed by 6 bases and J by 5 bases, leaving 17 bases between them.

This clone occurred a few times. The CDR3: CASRSPGAINQPQHF. CDR3 coding DNA: TGTGCCAGCAGATCCCCGGGGGCTATTAATCAGCCCCAGCATTTT. The rearrangement links TRBV28 to TRBJ1-5, with a possible D match to TRBD1 (6 bases). This CDR3 has 15 residues. The germline V gene encodes CDR1 MDHEN and CDR2 SYDVKM. V lost 6 bases to trimming and J lost 4 bases, with 16 bases between them.

The CDR3 loop reads CASSPGGQGITIYF. CDR3 coding DNA: TGTGCCAGCAGCCCTGGGGGACAGGGGATCACCATATATTTT. V usage is TRBV25-1 and J usage is TRBJ1-3, with 10 bases fitting TRBD1. Trimming removed 6 bases from V and 9 bases from J; junction bases left unmatched: 8. The CDR3 has 14 amino acids. Germline values: CDR1 MGHDK, CDR2 SYGVNS.

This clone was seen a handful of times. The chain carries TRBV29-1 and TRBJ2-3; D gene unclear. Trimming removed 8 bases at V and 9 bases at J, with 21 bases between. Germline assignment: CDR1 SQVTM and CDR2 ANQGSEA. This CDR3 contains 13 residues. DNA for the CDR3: TGCAGCCAGATCGGAGATTCGGGTGGAACGCAGTATTTT. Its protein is CSQIGDSGGTQYF.

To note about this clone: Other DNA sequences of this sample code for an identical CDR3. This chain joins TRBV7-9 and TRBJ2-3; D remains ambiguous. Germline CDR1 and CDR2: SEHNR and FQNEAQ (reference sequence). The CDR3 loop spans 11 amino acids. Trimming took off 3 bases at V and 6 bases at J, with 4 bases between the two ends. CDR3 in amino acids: CASSFSDTQYF. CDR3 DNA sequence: TGTGCCAGCAGCTTTTCTGATACGCAGTATTTT.

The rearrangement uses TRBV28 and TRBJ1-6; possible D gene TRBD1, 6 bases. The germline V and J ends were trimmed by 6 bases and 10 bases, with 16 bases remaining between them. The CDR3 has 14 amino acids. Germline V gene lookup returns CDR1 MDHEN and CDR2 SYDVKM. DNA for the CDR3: TGTGCCAGCAGATCTACAGGGCTTAGGTCACCCCTCCACTTT. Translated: CASRSTGLRSPLHF. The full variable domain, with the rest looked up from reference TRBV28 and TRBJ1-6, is DVKVTQSSRYLVKRTGEKVFLECVQDMDHENMFWYRQDPGLGLRLIYFSYDVKMKEKGDIPEGYSVSREKKERFSLILESASTNQTSMYLCASRSTGLRSPLHFGNGTRLTVT.

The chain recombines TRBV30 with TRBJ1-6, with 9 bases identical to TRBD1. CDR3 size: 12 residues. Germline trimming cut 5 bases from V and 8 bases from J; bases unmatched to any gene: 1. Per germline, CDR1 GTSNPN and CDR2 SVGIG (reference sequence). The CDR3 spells CAWGTGHSPLHF. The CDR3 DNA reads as TGTGCCTGGGGGACAGGGCATTCACCCCTCCACTTT.

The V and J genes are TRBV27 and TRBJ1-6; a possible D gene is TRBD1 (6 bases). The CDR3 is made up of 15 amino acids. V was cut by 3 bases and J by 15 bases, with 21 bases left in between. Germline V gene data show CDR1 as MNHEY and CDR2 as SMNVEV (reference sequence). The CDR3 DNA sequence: TGTGCCAGCAGTTTCGCCCGGGGGGCCCACCGGGACCTCCACTTT. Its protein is CASSFARGAHRDLHF.

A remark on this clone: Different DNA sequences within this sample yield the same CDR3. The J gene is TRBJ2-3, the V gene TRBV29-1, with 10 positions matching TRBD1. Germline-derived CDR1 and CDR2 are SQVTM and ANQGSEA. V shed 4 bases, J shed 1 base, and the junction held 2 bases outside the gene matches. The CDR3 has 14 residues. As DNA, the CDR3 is TGCAGCGTTGGCGGGACAGGGGGCACAGATACGCAGTATTTT. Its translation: CSVGGTGGTDTQYF.

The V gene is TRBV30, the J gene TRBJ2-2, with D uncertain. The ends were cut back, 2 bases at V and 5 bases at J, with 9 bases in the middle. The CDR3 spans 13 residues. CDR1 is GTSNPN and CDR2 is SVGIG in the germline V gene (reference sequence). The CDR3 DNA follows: TGTGCCTGGAGTCGACCACGGACCGGGGAGCTGTTTTTT. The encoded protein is CAWSRPRTGELFF.

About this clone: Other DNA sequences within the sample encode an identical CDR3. This CDR3 reads CSVRGPQETQYF. In DNA, the CDR3 is TGCAGCGTCCGGGGTCCCCAAGAGACCCAGTACTTC. V is TRBV29-1 and J is TRBJ2-5; D may be TRBD2 (5 bases). Trimming took off 6 bases at V and 1 base at J, with 9 bases between the two ends. This CDR3 contains 12 residues. Germline V gene sequence: CDR1 SQVTM, CDR2 ANQGSEA. Together with reference TRBV29-1 and TRBJ2-5, the CDR3 gives the full variable domain: SAVISQKPSRDICQRGTSLTIQCQVDSQVTMMFWYRQQPGQSLTLIATANQGSEATYESGFVIDKFPISRPNLTFSTLTVSNMSPEDSSIYLCSVRGPQETQYFGPGTRLLVL.